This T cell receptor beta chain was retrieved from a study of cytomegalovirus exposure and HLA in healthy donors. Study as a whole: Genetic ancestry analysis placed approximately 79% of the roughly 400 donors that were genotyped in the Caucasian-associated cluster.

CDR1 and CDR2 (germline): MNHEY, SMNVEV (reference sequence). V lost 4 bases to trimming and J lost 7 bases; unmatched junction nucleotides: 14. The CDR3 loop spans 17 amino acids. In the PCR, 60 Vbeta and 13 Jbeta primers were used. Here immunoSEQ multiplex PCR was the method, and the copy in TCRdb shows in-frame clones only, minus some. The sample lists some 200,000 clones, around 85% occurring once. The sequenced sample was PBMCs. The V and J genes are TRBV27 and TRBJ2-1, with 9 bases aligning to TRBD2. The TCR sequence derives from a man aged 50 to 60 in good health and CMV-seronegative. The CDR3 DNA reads TGTGCCAGCAGTTACCCAGGGGCGGGCGGGGGGGGTAATGAGCAGTTCTTC. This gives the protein CASSYPGAGGGGNEQFF.